Listed below are T cell receptor beta chains from one sample, sequenced in a study of blood T cell repertoires in COVID-19. Using immunoSEQ multiplex PCR, the repertoire was profiled, and TCRdb retains in-frame clones only, with some absent. The sample has 130,000 to 150,000 clones, around 81% seen once. Material: peripheral blood. These receptors came from a man aged 55 to 70 with active or convalescent COVID-19. The CDR3 runs from the conserved cysteine through the conserved F or W. A D gene is named only where the DNA matches it firmly. The size entry is marked missing in some rows and otherwise reads once, few, many or a size class.

CDR3aa	CDR3nt	abundance	v_gene	j_gene	d_gene
CASSFVGGAGFNNEQFF	TGTGCCAGCAGTTTCGTAGGAGGAGCCGGTTTTAATAATGAGCAGTTCTTC	.	TRBV27	TRBJ2-1	.
CASTNPTQGLKGYTF	TGTGCCAGCACCAACCCTACACAGGGCTTAAAGGGCTACACCTTC	.	TRBV5-4	TRBJ1-2	.
CASSSSGAPQETQYF	TGTGCCAGTAGTTCCTCAGGGGCCCCCCAAGAGACCCAGTACTTC	.	TRBV19	TRBJ2-5	.
CASSKGPGQIEQYF	TGTGCCAGTAGTAAGGGGCCGGGACAAATCGAGCAGTACTTC	.	TRBV19	TRBJ2-7	.
CSASHGTNSNQPQHF	TGCAGTGCTAGTCATGGGACAAATAGCAATCAGCCCCAGCATTTT	once	TRBV20-1	TRBJ1-5	.
CASSFSGRPPGHEQFF	TGTGCCAGCAGCTTTAGCGGGAGGCCCCCCGGTCATGAGCAGTTCTTC	.	TRBV7-2	TRBJ2-1	TRBD2
CASSLGTGNRKTQYF	TGTGCCAGCAGCTTAGGGACAGGGAATAGAAAGACCCAGTACTTC	.	TRBV7-2	TRBJ2-5	TRBD1
CASSLPGLAGDDYEQYF	TGTGCCAGCAGCTTACCAGGACTAGCGGGAGATGACTACGAGCAGTACTTC	.	TRBV7-2	TRBJ2-7	TRBD2
CAIGRSGYEQYF	TGTGCCATCGGAAGGAGCGGCTACGAGCAGTACTTC	.	TRBV10-3	TRBJ2-7	.
CASSRTSGKYNEQFF	TGTGCCAGTAGTCGGACTAGCGGGAAATACAATGAGCAGTTCTTC	.	TRBV19	TRBJ2-1	TRBD2
CASSPRHSYNSPLHF	TGCGCCAGCAGTCCCAGGCACTCCTATAATTCACCCCTCCACTTT	.	TRBV23-1	TRBJ1-6	.
CASSPRQSTDTQYF	TGTGCCAGCAGCCCCCGACAGAGCACAGATACGCAGTATTTT	once	TRBV9	TRBJ2-3	.
CASNVFWTGSEQYF	TGTGCCAGCAACGTTTTTTGGACAGGGTCCGAGCAGTACTTC	many	TRBV28	TRBJ2-7	TRBD1
CAWSFGGNDEKLFF	TGTGCCTGGAGTTTCGGGGGGAACGATGAAAAACTGTTTTTT	.	TRBV30	TRBJ1-4	.
CASSYLGSGANVLTF	TGTGCCAGCAGCTACCTAGGTTCTGGGGCCAACGTCCTGACTTTC	.	TRBV13	TRBJ2-6	.
CASSAPGGKWYF	TGTGCCAGCAGCGCCCCGGGGGGTAAATGGTACTTC	.	TRBV12-3/TRBV12-4	TRBJ2-7	TRBD2
CASMGPSNTGELFF	TGTGCCTCAATGGGGCCGTCGAACACCGGGGAGCTGTTTTTT	.	TRBV9	TRBJ2-2	.
CASSPRQGTDNSPLHF	TGTGCCAGCAGCCCCAGACAGGGTACGGATAATTCACCCCTCCACTTT	.	TRBV7-9	TRBJ1-6	TRBD1
CASTQTGGSYNEQFF	TGTGCCAGCACCCAGACAGGGGGTAGCTACAATGAGCAGTTCTTC	.	TRBV6-5	TRBJ2-1	TRBD1
CASSRGQWGQYEQYF	TGTGCCAGCAGTCGCGGACAGTGGGGCCAGTACGAGCAGTACTTC	.	TRBV6-5	TRBJ2-7	.
CASSIPPGRGPNTGELFF	TGTGCCAGTAGTATCCCACCCGGCAGGGGCCCTAACACCGGGGAGCTGTTTTTT	.	TRBV19	TRBJ2-2	.
CASSRRQNYGYTF	TGTGCCAGCAGTCGCAGACAGAACTATGGCTACACCTTC	.	TRBV6-5	TRBJ1-2	.
CASSHGRAPTGQRLFF	TGTGCCAGCAGCCACGGGAGGGCCCCCACGGGGCAACGACTGTTTTTT	.	TRBV21-1	TRBJ1-4	.
CASSLVGRTQYF	TGTGCCAGCAGCTTAGTTGGCAGAACCCAGTACTTC	.	TRBV7-9	TRBJ2-5	.
CASSPRGQIQYGYTF	TGCGCCAGCAGCCCCCGCGGACAGATTCAGTATGGCTACACCTTC	.	TRBV5-1	TRBJ1-2	.